This T cell receptor (beta chain) was sequenced in a study of beta chain features in type 1 diabetes. Study results and limitations: In all four CD4+ subsets, TCRB CDR3 length was significantly, moderately reduced in type 1 diabetes.

Germline V gene sequence: CDR1 LNHNV, CDR2 YYDKDF (reference sequence). The CDR3 extends over 12 amino acids. With 1 base removed from V and 5 bases from J, the gap between germline ends came to 5 bases. For this clone: The antigen is undetermined.

All of the isolated RNA was reverse transcribed, so expressed TCRB transcripts were sequenced. Clones were read by immunoSEQ multiplex PCR, and TCRdb kept only the in-frame ones, dropping some. The sample lists hundreds of thousands of clones, 11% to 15% occurring once. V is TRBV15 and J is TRBJ2-5; D gene ambiguous. The clonotype comes from a man aged 18 to 29 with type 1 diabetes. Sequenced material: naive CD4+ T cells from blood. The CDR3 sequence is CATSRVGETQYF. CDR3 nucleotides: TGTGCCACCAGCAGAGTTGGGGAGACCCAGTACTTC.